The 4 T cell receptor beta chains in this list originate from one sample, sequenced in a study of T cells after yellow fever vaccination. Each CDR3 protein is one row after TCRdb ran MiXCR on the 5' RACE reads. The sample has roughly 250,000 distinct CDR3 sequences; 10% to 15% are singletons. This sample comprised CD4+ T cells sorted from PBMCs, obtained 45 days after the yellow fever booster vaccination. The receptors were sampled from a man aged 25 to 40 who received the YFV17D yellow fever vaccine.

This clonotype came up many times. The chain uses TRBV12-3 or TRBV12-4 and TRBJ2-5; 8 bases map to TRBD2. The length of the CDR3 is 13 residues. After removal of 5 bases from V and 5 bases from J, the junction contained 4 bases not matched to a gene. DNA of the CDR3: TGTGCCAGCAGTCTCGGACTAGCCGAGACCCAGTACTTC. The encoded protein is CASSLGLAETQYF.

This clonotype appeared a few times. The chain links TRBV6-2 or TRBV6-3 to TRBJ1-1; D unclear. Trimming pared 6 bases from V and 9 bases from J, leaving 14 bases between. The germline V gene encodes CDR1 MNHEY and CDR2 SVGEGT. This CDR3 is built from 12 residues. The CDR3 region has the DNA TGTGCCAGCAGCTCGGTTGGAGGACAAGCTTTCTTT. Protein: CASSSVGGQAFF.

This clonotype was seen a few times. CDR3 nucleotides: TGCGCCAGCAGCTTGGAGACAGCCCTGAGAGGCTACACCTTC. The encoded protein is CASSLETALRGYTF. The rearrangement links TRBV5-1 to TRBJ1-2; D possibly corresponds to TRBD1 (5 bases). The germline V gene encodes CDR1 SGHRS and CDR2 YFSETQ. The CDR3 contains 14 residues. Trimming cost V 0 bases and J 8 bases, with 14 bases left between them.

This clonotype was detected only a few times. The chain employs TRBV24-1 and TRBJ1-3; no clear D. Trimming cost V 7 bases and J 7 bases, with 16 bases left between them. The germline gives CDR1 KGHDR, CDR2 SFDVKD. The CDR3 runs 14 residues. Here the CDR3 reads CATSNLDGGNTIYF. The CDR3 DNA follows: TGTGCCACCAGCAACCTGGACGGAGGGAACACCATATATTTT.